This T cell receptor (beta chain) was obtained from a study of blood T cell repertoires in COVID-19. Turning to the study itself: COVID-19 samples collected from the United States, Italy and Spain covered acute and convalescent phases. Nucleic acid was either cDNA or gDNA, and it came from T cells, B-cell-depleted T cells, or PBMCs.

The CDR3 length is 14 residues. Per the original data handling: For nucleated cells, counts were estimated from reference gene primer amplification. TCRdb keeps only in-frame clones here, not all; method: immunoSEQ multiplex PCR. D and trimming were read from the DNA, whereas the V and J calls and clone size are those reported in that table. Among approximately 96,000 clones listed, around nine tenths were seen once. This chain links TRBV1 with TRBJ2-7; the D call TRBD2 from the table was never checked on the DNA. TRBV1 is designated a pseudogene. This clonotype was sampled from a man in his sixties with acute or convalescent COVID-19. Material for sequencing was peripheral blood. The CDR3 DNA reads as TGCACCAGCAGCCAAGCTAGCGGGAGCTACGAGCAGTACTTC. This codes for CTSSQASGSYEQYF.